This T cell receptor beta chain originates from a study of cytomegalovirus exposure and HLA in healthy donors. Overall study findings and caveats: The study labeled 170 or so TCR beta chains cytomegalovirus-associated.

Primers included in the PCR were 60 Vbeta and 13 Jbeta primers. The assay was immunoSEQ multiplex PCR, and TCRdb's table has in-frame clones only and misses some. The table shows roughly 150,000 clones, with nearly 70% occurring only once. The CDR3 runs 18 residues. With 1 base clipped from V and 2 bases from J, the junction kept 12 bases outside the gene matches. CDR1 is SGHTA, CDR2 FQGTGA, per germline. Concerning this clone itself: Its antigen is unidentified.

The receptor comes from a young man in good health and CMV-seropositive. The rearrangement links TRBV7-3 to TRBJ2-3, with TRBD2 identical over 7 bases. The sample taken for sequencing was PBMCs. The CDR3 coding sequence is TGTGCCAGCAGCTTAAGGGCGGGAGTAGGACTTAACACAGATACGCAGTATTTT. This gives the protein CASSLRAGVGLNTDTQYF.